This record looks at one T cell receptor (beta chain) sequence and its context. Its recognized antigen is unknown. No qualities accompany the bases; no much larger clone lies one base away. V is cut by 4 bases and J by 1 base, and the space between the germline ends is 14 bases. From its cysteine to its phenylalanine, the CDR3 spans 16 amino acids. Only the CDR3 portion is preserved as DNA: 48 bases, with reading frame beginning at the first base. From a lookup of the germline V gene, CDR1 and CDR2 are SNHLY and FYNNEI. Healthy HIV-negative adults with no recently reported acute infections or vaccinations were included as donors. Every donor was a Caucasian adult living in Nashville, Tennessee, USA. Magnetic negative selection was used to enrich CD4+ T cells, after which naive cells were positively selected on CD45RA and the negative fraction became the memory subset. Blood was collected by leukapheresis, and PBMCs were isolated by Ficoll-Histopaque density gradient centrifugation and then cryopreserved in liquid nitrogen vapor phase. Purity and quantity of every magnetically sorted T cell population were checked by analytical flow cytometry. Genomic DNA was isolated from each sorted fraction and quantified by UV absorbance on a Nanodrop 2000c.

This specimen belongs to a study of shared clonotypes between healthy human individuals (TCRdb year 2020). Background on the whole study: The cohort included three men and two women between 18 and 49 years of age. The study deeply sequenced blood TCR repertoires of several healthy adults to estimate repertoire size and the extent of clonotype sharing between individuals. For each donor, three plates each were used for CD4 naive and CD4 memory, two plates were used for CD8 naive, and one plate was used for CD8 memory. Each donor's leukapheresis produced roughly between roughly 0.9 and 9 billion PBMCs. Libraries were prepared and TCR repertoires were sequenced by different laboratories using diverse techniques, in order to increase sequencing depth and limit assay-specific biases. Broad study findings and their caveats: Larger estimated clonotype richness was generally found for naive subsets than for memory subsets. The genetic and exposure-history diversity represented was limited by the small number of donors. Pairwise subsampling led to the expectation that sequencing depth would affect the degree of clonotype sharing among donors. When a handful of donors were compared, the shared fraction of clonotypes was around 5% for naive CD4, approximately 3.5% for naive CD8, 2% to 2.5% for memory CD4, and around 0.37% for memory CD8. Only blood was sampled, and tissue TCR repertoires likely differ from those in blood. Incomplete sequencing was indicated by rarefaction of sorted-subset datasets, despite the large sequencing depth. Clonotypes shared by all four sorted-subset donors showed higher generation probabilities than non-shared clonotypes.

Using the deep immunoSEQ assay, multiplex PCR amplified TCR CDR3 regions from genomic DNA. Extracted genomic DNA from each cell subset was spread evenly across all wells of several immunoSEQ 96-well plates, with each plate serving as a replicate. For sorted subsets, around 0.2 ug of genomic DNA, equivalent to tens of thousands of T cell genomes, went into each replicate PCR. Purified libraries were quantified with a Qubit 3.0 fluorometer, sized on a Bioanalyzer 2100, and re-quantified with the KAPA Library Quantification kit. Every immunoSEQ 96-well plate was sequenced on a dedicated single-read 150-cycle Illumina NextSeq 550 flow cell. The study's processing was this. The immunoSEQ output contained only junctional sequences without quality scores, so filtering could not match that applied to full-length reads. To assign V/J genes and CDR3, sequences were annotated against IMGT germline references using PyIR, a Python wrapper for IgBLAST v1.9. Reads with weak V/J assignments (E-value above 1e-6), missing CDR3, stop codons, out-of-frame junctions, or ambiguous translated residues were removed. V3J clonotypes were defined as sequences sharing the same inferred V gene, J gene, and CDR3 amino acid sequence. To compute the percentage overlap between repertoires, the number of shared unique clonotypes was divided by the size of the smaller repertoire. Richness of each repertoire was evaluated using RTK rarefaction, the Chao1 estimator, and Recon v2.1 estimates of unobserved clonotypes. For all TCRbeta clonotypes obtained by the gDNA method from a few donors, generation probabilities were computed with OLGA. The source is immuneACCESS, and TCRdb retained only in-frame sequences with V and J called. Part of the clones is not carried over; for the studies checked, unresolved V genes explain less than half of this, and the remainder is unexplained. V, J and clone size derive from that table, while D and trimming were established from the DNA sequence. The sample table shows approximately 620,000 clones, and more than 95% are seen once. The top ten clones comprise about 0.06% of the sample.

This TCR was sampled from a woman under 40 in good health. The specimen was naive CD4+ T cells sorted from blood. This specimen's cell subset or site label, interpreted: CD45RA+ positively selected. Recombination linked TRBV2 to TRBJ1-5, with a weak D call of TRBD1 (5 bases match). The CDR3 loop reads CASSGLSGISNQPQHF. DNA sequence: TGTGCCAGCAGTGGATTGTCAGGGATAAGCAATCAGCCCCAGCATTTT.